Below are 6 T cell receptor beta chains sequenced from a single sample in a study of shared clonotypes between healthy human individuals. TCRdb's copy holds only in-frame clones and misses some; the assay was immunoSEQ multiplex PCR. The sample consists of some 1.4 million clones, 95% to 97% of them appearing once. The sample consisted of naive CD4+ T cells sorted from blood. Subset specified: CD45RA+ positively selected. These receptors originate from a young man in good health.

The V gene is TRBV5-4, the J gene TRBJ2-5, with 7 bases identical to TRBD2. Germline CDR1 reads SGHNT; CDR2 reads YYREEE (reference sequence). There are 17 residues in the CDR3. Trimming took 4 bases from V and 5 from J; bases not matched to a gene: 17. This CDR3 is CASSPGSGRAEGETQYF. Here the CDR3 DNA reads TGTGCCAGCAGCCCCGGCTCGGGGAGGGCCGAGGGGGAGACCCAGTACTTC.

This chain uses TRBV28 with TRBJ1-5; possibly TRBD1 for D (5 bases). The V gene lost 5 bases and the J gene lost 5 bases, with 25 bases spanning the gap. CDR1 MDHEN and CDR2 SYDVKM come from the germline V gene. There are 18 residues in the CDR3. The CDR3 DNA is TGTGCCAGCAGTCCTACCGGACAAGGGTCCACCGTTCATCAGCCCCAGCATTTT. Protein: CASSPTGQGSTVHQPQHF.

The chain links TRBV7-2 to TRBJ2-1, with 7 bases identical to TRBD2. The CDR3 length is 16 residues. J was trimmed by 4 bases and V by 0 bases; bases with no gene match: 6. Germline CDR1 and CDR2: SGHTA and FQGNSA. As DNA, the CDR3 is TGTGCCAGCAGCTTAGCGGCGGGGAGGGGTTACAATGAGCAGTTCTTC. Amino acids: CASSLAAGRGYNEQFF.

As DNA, the CDR3 is TGTGCCAGCAGCTTAATGCAGACTCAAGAGACCCAGTACTTC. Translation gives CASSLMQTQETQYF. The chain is built from TRBV5-5 and TRBJ2-5; unclear D gene. Per the germline V gene, CDR1 is SGHKS and CDR2 is YYEKEE (reference sequence). Deletions cut 2 bases from V and 2 bases from J, with 10 bases between. The CDR3 sequence is 14 residues long.

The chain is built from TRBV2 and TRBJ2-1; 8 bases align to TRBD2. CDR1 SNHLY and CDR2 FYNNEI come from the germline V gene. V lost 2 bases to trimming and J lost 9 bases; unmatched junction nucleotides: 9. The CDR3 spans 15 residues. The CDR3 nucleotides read TGTGCCAGCAGTGAATCCGGGAGGGGGATAACTGAGCAGTTCTTC. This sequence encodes CASSESGRGITEQFF.

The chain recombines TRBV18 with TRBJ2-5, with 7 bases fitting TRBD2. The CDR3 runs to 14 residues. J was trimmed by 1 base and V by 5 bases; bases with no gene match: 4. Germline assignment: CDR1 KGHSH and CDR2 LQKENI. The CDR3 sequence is CASSSRGGQETQYF. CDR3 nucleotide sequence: TGTGCCAGCTCAAGTCGCGGGGGCCAAGAGACCCAGTACTTC.